The 16 T cell receptor beta chains given below trace back to one sample, sequenced in a study of blood T cells in healthy people across ages. Using a J-beta primer mix together with a sample-barcoded 5' primer, a second PCR was run for roughly 6 to 12 cycles. TCRdb reanalysed the 5' RACE reads using MiXCR and keeps one entry per CDR3 protein. The table lists about a million distinct CDR3 sequences, about 44% of them singletons, with over 10% in the top ten. Sequenced input: blood. The source of these receptors is a man aged 30-40 years in good health.

This clonotype was counted a few times. The J gene is TRBJ1-4, the V gene TRBV7-2; a possible D gene is TRBD1 (6 bases). This CDR3 region has 16 residues. V gave up 1 base and J gave up 3 bases, with 12 bases separating them. Germline CDR1 is SGHTA and CDR2 is FQGNSA. DNA of the CDR3: TGTGCCAGCAGCTTAGATTCTCAGGGGTCTAATGAAAAACTGTTTTTT. Protein sequence: CASSLDSQGSNEKLFF. The complete variable domain, with remaining parts taken from reference TRBV7-2 and TRBJ1-4, reads GAGVSQSPSNKVTEKGKDVELRCDPISGHTALYWYRQSLGQGLEFLIYFQGNSAPDKSGLPSDRFSAERTGGSVSTLTIQRTQQEDSAVYLCASSLDSQGSNEKLFFGSGTQLSVL.

This CDR3 reads CASSFNQGLDTQYF. In nucleotides, the CDR3 is TGCGCCAGCAGCTTCAATCAGGGGCTTGATACGCAGTATTTT. The J gene is TRBJ2-3, the V gene TRBV5-1; TRBD1 might be the D (6 bases). The V end was cut by 2 bases, the J end by 6 bases, with 13 bases between. This CDR3 has 14 amino acids. Germline V gives CDR1 SGHRS, CDR2 YFSETQ. The whole variable domain, filled in from reference TRBV5-1 and TRBJ2-3, reads KAGVTQTPRYLIKTRGQQVTLSCSPISGHRSVSWYQQTPGQGLQFLFEYFSETQRNKGNFPGRFSGRQFSNSRSEMNVSTLELGDSALYLCASSFNQGLDTQYFGPGTRLTVL.

In its sample, this clonotype was seen a few times. J is TRBJ2-7 and V is TRBV4-2; 7 nucleotides align to TRBD2. This CDR3 spans 14 amino acids. CDR1 and CDR2 from the germline V gene are LGHNA and YNFKEQ. V gave up 0 bases and J gave up 5 bases; unmatched junction bases: 4. In DNA, the CDR3 is TGTGCCAGCAGCCAAGATCGTCTAGCGGACGAGCAGTACTTC. Protein sequence: CASSQDRLADEQYF.

In regard to this clonotype: One end of the junction fails to match germline, which may point to a read error. The CDR3 protein is CATSESGGGQTYEQYF. The CDR3 bases are TGTGCCACCAGTGAGTCGGGAGGAGGGCAAACCTACGAGCAGTACTTC. V and J are TRBV10-3 and TRBJ2-7; 7 bases line up with TRBD2. Germline CDR1 and CDR2: ENHRY and SYGVKD. CDR3 size: 16 residues.

This clonotype was counted a few times. This chain links TRBV29-1 with TRBJ1-6, with 9 bases identical to TRBD1. The V and J ends lost 6 bases and 7 bases, in that order; junction bases with no gene match: 7. Germline loops: CDR1 SQVTM, CDR2 ANQGSEA. There are 14 residues in the CDR3. CDR3 residues: CSVRQQGANSPLHF. The CDR3 DNA reads TGCAGCGTACGTCAACAGGGGGCAAATTCACCCCTCCACTTT.

V usage is TRBV7-2 and J usage is TRBJ1-5; no reliable D call. V was cut by 1 base and J by 3 bases, with 7 bases left in between. The germline CDR1 and CDR2 sequences are SGHTA and FQGNSA. The CDR3 sequence is 14 residues long. The CDR3 DNA follows: TGTGCCAGCAGCTTAGACCCGAACAATCAGCCCCAGCATTTT. This sequence encodes CASSLDPNNQPQHF.

Here the CDR3 reads CASRHRTGDEQFF. Written as DNA, the CDR3 is TGTGCCAGCAGACACCGGACAGGGGATGAGCAGTTCTTC. The chain couples TRBV12-3 or TRBV12-4 to TRBJ2-1, with 9 bases aligning to TRBD1. V trimming: 6 bases; J trimming: 8 bases; junction bases outside the gene matches: 5. This CDR3 is built from 13 residues.

This clonotype was observed a few times. V is TRBV7-2 and J is TRBJ1-2; tentatively, D is TRBD1 (5 bases). V was clipped by 1 base and J by 3 bases, with 12 bases between them. CDR1 and CDR2 from the germline V gene are SGHTA and FQGNSA. The CDR3 has 15 amino acids. CDR3 sequence (DNA): TGTGCCAGCAGCTTAGGGGCCGGAGGGGACTATGGCTACACCTTC. Encoded protein: CASSLGAGGDYGYTF.

V usage is TRBV20-1 and J usage is TRBJ1-2, with D uncertain. V was clipped by 1 base and J by 4 bases, with 4 bases between them. CDR1 and CDR2 from the germline V gene are DFQATT and SNEGSKA (reference sequence). This CDR3 has 11 amino acids. The CDR3 DNA sequence: TGCAGTGCTAGAGCCACCTATGGCTACACCTTC. It specifies CSARATYGYTF.

There are a few counts of this clonotype. The chain employs TRBV7-2 and TRBJ2-5; a weak D match, TRBD2 (6 bases). Trimming removed 7 bases from V and 4 bases from J, with 16 bases in between. The CDR3 runs to 14 residues. CDR1 SGHTA and CDR2 FQGNSA come from the germline V gene. The CDR3 reads CASTRAGRLETQYF. DNA for the CDR3: TGTGCCAGCACAAGGGCGGGGCGTTTAGAGACCCAGTACTTC.

This clonotype turned up a few times. The chain couples TRBV6-2 or TRBV6-3 to TRBJ2-1; TRBD2 matches 7 bases. J gave up 8 bases and V 6 bases, and 1 base lay outside the gene matches. Germline lookup yields CDR1 MNHEY and CDR2 SVGEGT. The CDR3 sequence is 11 residues long. CDR3 DNA sequence: TGTGCCAGCAGACGGGGGGATGAGCAGTTCTTC. Its translation is CASRRGDEQFF.

This clonotype turned up a few times. The chain is built from TRBV7-2 and TRBJ2-5; D may be TRBD2 (6 bases). The CDR3 has 15 amino acids. The germline CDR1 and CDR2 sequences are SGHTA and FQGNSA. With 4 bases removed from V and 6 bases from J, the gap between germline ends came to 18 bases. The CDR3, as DNA: TGTGCCAGCAGCTCCGTGGCTAGCGACATCCAGACCCAGTACTTC. It encodes CASSSVASDIQTQYF.

The chain links TRBV4-3 to TRBJ1-2; TRBD1 matches at 8 bases. The CDR3 covers 16 residues. V dropped 0 bases and J dropped 2; count of bases not matched to a gene: 5. CDR1 is LGHNA and CDR2 is YSLEER in the germline V gene. This chain's CDR3 is CASSQDRQGLNYGYTF. CDR3 bases: TGCGCCAGCAGCCAAGACCGACAGGGGCTCAACTATGGCTACACCTTC.

This clonotype was observed once. The chain carries TRBV5-1 and TRBJ1-2; TRBD1 matches 9 bases. Germline CDR1 reads SGHRS; CDR2 reads YFSETQ. The CDR3 extends over 18 amino acids. After removal of 4 bases from V and 6 bases from J, the junction contained 19 bases not matched to a gene. DNA of the CDR3: TGCGCCAGCAGCGACGTAGGGGACAGGGTATCGTCAAGGCATGGCTACACCTTC. It yields the protein CASSDVGDRVSSRHGYTF.

This clonotype was seen more than once but under ten times. This chain connects TRBV3-1 to TRBJ2-3, with 9 bases matching TRBD2. The CDR3 runs 16 residues. The germline CDR1 and CDR2 sequences are LGHDT and YNNKEL (reference sequence). The ends lost 1 base at V and 6 bases at J; junction bases unmatched: 8. The CDR3 loop reads CASSQVLLAGEDTQYF. The CDR3 nucleotides read TGTGCCAGCAGCCAAGTTTTACTAGCGGGCGAGGATACGCAGTATTTT.

CDR3 bases: TGTGCCAGCAGCTCGTTAGACAGGGTAGGTGAAGCTTTCTTT. Its protein product is CASSSLDRVGEAFF. This sequence joins TRBV13 and TRBJ1-1; 7 bases match TRBD1. The CDR3 has 14 amino acids. The V segment lost 4 bases and the J segment 7 bases; nucleotides outside the gene matches: 9. Per the germline V gene, CDR1 is PRHDT and CDR2 is FYEKMQ (reference sequence).